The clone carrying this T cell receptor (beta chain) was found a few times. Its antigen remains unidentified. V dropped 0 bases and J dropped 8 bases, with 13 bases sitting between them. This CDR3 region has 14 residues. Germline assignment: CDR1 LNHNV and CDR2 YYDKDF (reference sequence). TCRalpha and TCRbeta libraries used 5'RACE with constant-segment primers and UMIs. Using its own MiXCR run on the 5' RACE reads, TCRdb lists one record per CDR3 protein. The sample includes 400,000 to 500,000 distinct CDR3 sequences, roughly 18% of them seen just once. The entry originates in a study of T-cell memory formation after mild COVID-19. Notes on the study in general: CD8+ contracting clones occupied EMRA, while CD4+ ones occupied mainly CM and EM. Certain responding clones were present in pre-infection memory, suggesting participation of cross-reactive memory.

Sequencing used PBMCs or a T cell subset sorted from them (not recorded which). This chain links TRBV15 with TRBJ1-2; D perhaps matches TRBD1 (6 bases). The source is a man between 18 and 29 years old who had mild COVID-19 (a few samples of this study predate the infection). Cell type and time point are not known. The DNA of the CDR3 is TGTGCCACCAGCAGAGATAGGGGGGCGCAAGGCTACACCTTC. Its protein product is CATSRDRGAQGYTF. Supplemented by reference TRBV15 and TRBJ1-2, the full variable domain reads DAMVIQNPRYQVTQFGKPVTLSCSQTLNHNVMYWYQQKSSQAPKLLFHYYDKDFNNEADTPDNFQSRRPNTSFCFLDIRSPGLGDTAMYLCATSRDRGAQGYTFGSGTRLTVV.